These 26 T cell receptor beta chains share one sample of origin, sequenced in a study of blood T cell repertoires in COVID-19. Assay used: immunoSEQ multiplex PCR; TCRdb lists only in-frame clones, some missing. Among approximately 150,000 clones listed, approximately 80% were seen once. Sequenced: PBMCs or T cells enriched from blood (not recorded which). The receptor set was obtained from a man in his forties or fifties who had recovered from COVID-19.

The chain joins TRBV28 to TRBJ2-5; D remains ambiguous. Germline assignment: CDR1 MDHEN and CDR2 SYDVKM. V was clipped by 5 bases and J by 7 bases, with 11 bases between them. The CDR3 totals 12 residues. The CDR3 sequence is CASSPRPRTQYF. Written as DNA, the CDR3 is TGTGCCAGCAGTCCCCGTCCTAGGACCCAGTACTTC.

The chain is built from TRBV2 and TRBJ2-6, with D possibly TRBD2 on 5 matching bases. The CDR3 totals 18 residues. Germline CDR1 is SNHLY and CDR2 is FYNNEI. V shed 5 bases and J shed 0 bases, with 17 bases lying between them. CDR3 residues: CASSLKQRSYSGANVLTF. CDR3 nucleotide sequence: TGTGCCAGCAGTTTAAAACAGCGGTCTTACTCTGGGGCCAACGTCCTGACTTTC.

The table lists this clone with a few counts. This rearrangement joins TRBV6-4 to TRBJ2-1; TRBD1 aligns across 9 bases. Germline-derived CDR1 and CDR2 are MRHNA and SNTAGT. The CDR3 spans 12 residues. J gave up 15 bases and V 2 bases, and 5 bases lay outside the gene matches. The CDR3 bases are TGTGCCAGCAGTGACCGCGGGACAGGGATGTTCTTC. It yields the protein CASSDRGTGMFF.

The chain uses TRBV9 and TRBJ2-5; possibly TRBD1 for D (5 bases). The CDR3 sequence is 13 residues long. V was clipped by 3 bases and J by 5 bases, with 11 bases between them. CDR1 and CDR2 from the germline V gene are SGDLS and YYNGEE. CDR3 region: CASSAQGQETQYF. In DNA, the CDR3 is TGTGCCAGCAGCGCTCAGGGCCAGGAGACCCAGTACTTC. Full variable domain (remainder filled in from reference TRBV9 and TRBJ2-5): DSGVTQTPKHLITATGQRVTLRCSPRSGDLSVYWYQQSLDQGLQFLIQYYNGEERAKGNILERFSAQQFPDLHSELNLSSLELGDSALYFCASSAQGQETQYFGPGTRLLVL.

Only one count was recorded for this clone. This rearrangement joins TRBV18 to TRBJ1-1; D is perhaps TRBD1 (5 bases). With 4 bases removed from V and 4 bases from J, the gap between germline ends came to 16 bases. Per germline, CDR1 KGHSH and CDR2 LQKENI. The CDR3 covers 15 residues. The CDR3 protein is CASSLLGHFGTEAFF. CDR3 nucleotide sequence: TGTGCCAGCTCACTACTCGGACACTTCGGCACTGAAGCTTTCTTT.

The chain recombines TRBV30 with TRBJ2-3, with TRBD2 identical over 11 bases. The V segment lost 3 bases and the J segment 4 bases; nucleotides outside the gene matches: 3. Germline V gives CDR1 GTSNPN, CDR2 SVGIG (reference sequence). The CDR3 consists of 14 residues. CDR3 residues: CAWRLAGVSDTQYF. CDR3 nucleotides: TGTGCCTGGAGACTAGCGGGGGTATCAGATACGCAGTATTTT.

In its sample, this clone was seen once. This chain's CDR3 is CASSGQTASTAQHF. In DNA form, the CDR3 reads TGTGCCAGCAGTGGCCAGACAGCCTCCACGGCCCAGCATTTT. This chain joins TRBV28 and TRBJ1-5; tentatively, D is TRBD1 (5 bases). Trimming took off 5 bases at V and 11 bases at J, with 19 bases between the two ends. This CDR3 is 14 amino acids long. CDR1 is MDHEN, CDR2 SYDVKM, per germline.

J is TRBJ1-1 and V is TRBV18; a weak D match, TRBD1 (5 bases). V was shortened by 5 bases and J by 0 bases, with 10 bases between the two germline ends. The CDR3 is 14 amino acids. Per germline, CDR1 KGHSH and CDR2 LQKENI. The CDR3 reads CASSTTVLNTEAFF. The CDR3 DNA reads TGTGCCAGCTCAACGACAGTTTTGAACACTGAAGCTTTCTTT.

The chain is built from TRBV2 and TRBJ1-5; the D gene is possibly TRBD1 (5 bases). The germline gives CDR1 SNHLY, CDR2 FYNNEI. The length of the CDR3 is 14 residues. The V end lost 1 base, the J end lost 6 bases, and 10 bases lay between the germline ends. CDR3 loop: CASSEEGLSQPQHF. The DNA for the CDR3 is TGTGCCAGCAGTGAAGAGGGGTTGAGTCAGCCCCAGCATTTT.

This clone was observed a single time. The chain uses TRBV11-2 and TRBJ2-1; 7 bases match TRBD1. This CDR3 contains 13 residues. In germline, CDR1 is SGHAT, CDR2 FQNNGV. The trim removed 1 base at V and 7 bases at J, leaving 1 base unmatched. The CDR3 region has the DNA TGTGCCAGCAGCTTAGGACAGGGTAATGAGCAGTTCTTC. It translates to CASSLGQGNEQFF. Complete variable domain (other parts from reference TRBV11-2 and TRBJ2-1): EAGVAQSPRYKIIEKRQSVAFWCNPISGHATLYWYQQILGQGPKLLIQFQNNGVVDDSQLPKDRFSAERLKGVDSTLKIQPAKLEDSAVYLCASSLGQGNEQFFGPGTRLTVL.

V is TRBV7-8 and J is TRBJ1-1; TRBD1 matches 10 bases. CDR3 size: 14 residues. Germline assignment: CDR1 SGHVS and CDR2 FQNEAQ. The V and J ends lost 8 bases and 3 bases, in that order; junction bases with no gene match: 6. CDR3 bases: TGTGCCAGCGGCCCCGGGACAGGGGACACTGAAGCTTTCTTT. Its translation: CASGPGTGDTEAFF.

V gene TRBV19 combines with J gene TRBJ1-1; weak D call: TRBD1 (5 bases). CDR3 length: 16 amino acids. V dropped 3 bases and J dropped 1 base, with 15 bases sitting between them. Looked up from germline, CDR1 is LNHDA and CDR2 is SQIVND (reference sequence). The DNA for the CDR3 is TGTGCCAGTAGTATTTTTCAGGGCGAAGGGAACACTGAAGCTTTCTTT. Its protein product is CASSIFQGEGNTEAFF.

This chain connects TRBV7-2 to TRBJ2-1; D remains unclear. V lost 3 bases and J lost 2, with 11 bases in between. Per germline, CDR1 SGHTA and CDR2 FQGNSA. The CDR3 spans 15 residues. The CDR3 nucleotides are TGTGCCAGCAGCTTCCCCATCGGAGCCTACAATGAGCAGTTCTTC. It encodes CASSFPIGAYNEQFF.

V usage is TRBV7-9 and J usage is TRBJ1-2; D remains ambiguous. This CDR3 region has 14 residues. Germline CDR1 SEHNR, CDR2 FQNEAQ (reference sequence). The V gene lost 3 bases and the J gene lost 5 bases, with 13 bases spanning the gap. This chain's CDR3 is CASSFATEWYGYTF. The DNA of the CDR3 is TGTGCCAGCAGCTTCGCAACAGAGTGGTATGGCTACACCTTC.

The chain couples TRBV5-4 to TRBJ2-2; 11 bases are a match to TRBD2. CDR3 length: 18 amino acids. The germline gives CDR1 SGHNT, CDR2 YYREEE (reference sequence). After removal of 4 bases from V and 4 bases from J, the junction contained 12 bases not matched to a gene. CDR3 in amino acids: CASSRNQIAGGPTGELFF. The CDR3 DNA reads TGTGCCAGCAGCAGAAACCAGATAGCGGGGGGGCCCACCGGGGAGCTGTTTTTT.

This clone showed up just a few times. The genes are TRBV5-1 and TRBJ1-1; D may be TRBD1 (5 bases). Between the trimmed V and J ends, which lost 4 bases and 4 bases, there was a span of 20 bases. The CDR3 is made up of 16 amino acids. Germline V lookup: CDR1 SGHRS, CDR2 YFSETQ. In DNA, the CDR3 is TGCGCCAGCAGCCTAACCCCGCAGGGATTGGGCACTGAAGCTTTCTTT. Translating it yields CASSLTPQGLGTEAFF.

CDR3 sequence reads: CASSSQPDRNYGYTF. DNA of the CDR3: TGTGCCAGCAGCTCCCAGCCGGACAGAAACTATGGCTACACCTTC. V gene TRBV7-6 combines with J gene TRBJ1-2; a weak D match, TRBD1 (6 bases). With 4 bases removed from V and 2 bases from J, the gap between germline ends came to 14 bases. CDR1 is SGHVS, CDR2 FNYEAQ, per germline. The CDR3 covers 15 residues. Together with reference TRBV7-6 and TRBJ1-2, the CDR3 gives the full variable domain: GAGVSQSPRYKVTKRGQDVALRCDPISGHVSLYWYRQALGQGPEFLTYFNYEAQQDKSGLPNDRFSAERPEGSISTLTIQRTEQRDSAMYRCASSSQPDRNYGYTFGSGTRLTVV.

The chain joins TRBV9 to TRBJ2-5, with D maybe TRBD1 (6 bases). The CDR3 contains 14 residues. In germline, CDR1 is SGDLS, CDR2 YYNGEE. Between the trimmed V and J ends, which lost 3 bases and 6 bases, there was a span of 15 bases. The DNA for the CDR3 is TGTGCCAGCAGCGCCTCCAGGGACAAAAAGACCCAGTACTTC. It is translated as CASSASRDKKTQYF.

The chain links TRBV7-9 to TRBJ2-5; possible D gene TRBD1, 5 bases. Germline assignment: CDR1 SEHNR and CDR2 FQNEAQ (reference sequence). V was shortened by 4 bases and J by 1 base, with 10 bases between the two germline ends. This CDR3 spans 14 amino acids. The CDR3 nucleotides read TGTGCCAGCAGCTCGAGGACAAGCCAAGAGACCCAGTACTTC. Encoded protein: CASSSRTSQETQYF.

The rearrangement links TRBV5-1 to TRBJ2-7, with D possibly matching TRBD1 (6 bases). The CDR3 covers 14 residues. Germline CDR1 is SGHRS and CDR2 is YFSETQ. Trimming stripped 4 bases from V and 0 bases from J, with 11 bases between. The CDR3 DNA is TGCGCCAGCAGCCCCCGGACAGTCTCCTACGAGCAGTACTTC. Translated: CASSPRTVSYEQYF.

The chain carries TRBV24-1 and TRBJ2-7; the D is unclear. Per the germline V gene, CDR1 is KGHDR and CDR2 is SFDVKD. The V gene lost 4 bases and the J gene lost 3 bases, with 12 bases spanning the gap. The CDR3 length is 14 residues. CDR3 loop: CATSESGIIYEQYF. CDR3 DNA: TGTGCCACCAGTGAGTCGGGTATAATCTACGAGCAGTACTTC.

In nucleotides, the CDR3 is TGCAGTCACCAGGGCTTAGAGACCCAGTACTTC. This codes for CSHQGLETQYF. The chain carries TRBV20-1 and TRBJ2-5, with D tentatively TRBD1 (5 bases). The CDR3 spans 11 residues. Trimming cost V 8 bases and J 4 bases, with 11 bases left between them. Germline CDR1 reads DFQATT; CDR2 reads SNEGSKA (reference sequence).

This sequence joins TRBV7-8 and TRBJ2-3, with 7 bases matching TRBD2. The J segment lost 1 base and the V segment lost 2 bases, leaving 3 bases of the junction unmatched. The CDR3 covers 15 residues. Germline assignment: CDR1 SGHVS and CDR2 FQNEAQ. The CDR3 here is CASSLQRGGTDTQYF. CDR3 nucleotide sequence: TGTGCCAGCAGCTTACAACGGGGGGGCACAGATACGCAGTATTTT.

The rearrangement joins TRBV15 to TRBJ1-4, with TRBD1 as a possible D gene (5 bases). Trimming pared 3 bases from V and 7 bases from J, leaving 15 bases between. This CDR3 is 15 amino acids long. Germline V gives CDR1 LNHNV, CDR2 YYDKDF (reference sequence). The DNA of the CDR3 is TGTGCCACCAGCAGGGCAGCGGAGGGGACTGAAAAACTGTTTTTT. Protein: CATSRAAEGTEKLFF.

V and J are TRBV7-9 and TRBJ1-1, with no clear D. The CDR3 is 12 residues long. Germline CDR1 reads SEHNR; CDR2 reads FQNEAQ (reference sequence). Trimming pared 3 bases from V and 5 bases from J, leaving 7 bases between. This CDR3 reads CASSLRETEAFF. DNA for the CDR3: TGTGCCAGCAGCTTGAGGGAGACTGAAGCTTTCTTT.

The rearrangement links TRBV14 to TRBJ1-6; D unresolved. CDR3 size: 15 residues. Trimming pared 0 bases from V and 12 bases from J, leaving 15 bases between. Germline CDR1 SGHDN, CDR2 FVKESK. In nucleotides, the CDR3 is TGTGCCAGCAGCCAAGACCCAAGAAGCACGGGACCCCTCCACTTT. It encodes CASSQDPRSTGPLHF.